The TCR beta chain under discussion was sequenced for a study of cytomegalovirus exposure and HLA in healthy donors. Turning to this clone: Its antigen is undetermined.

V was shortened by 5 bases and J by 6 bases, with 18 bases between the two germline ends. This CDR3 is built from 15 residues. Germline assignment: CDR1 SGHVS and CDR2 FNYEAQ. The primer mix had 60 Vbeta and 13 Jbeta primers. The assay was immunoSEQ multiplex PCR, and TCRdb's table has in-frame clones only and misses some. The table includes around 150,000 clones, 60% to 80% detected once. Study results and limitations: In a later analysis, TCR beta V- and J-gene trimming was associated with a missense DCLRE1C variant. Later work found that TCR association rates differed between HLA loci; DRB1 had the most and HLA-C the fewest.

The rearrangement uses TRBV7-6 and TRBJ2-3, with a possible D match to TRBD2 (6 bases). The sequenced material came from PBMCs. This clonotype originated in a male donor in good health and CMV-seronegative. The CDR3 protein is CASSALSGGLDTQYF. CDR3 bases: TGTGCCAGCAGCGCCCTATCCGGGGGTTTGGATACGCAGTATTTT.